A selection of T cell receptor beta chains follows, all from one sample in a study of metastatic and nonmetastatic thyroid tumors. MiXCR reprocessed the PCR reads for TCRdb. The repertoire holds 20,000 or so clones, with around a quarter as singletons. Sequencing was carried out using blood. These receptors were obtained from a female donor with papillary thyroid cancer or a benign thyroid nodule (not recorded which). Some clones in this sample may be carry-over from other donors' samples. CDR3s include the opening cysteine and the closing phenylalanine or tryptophan. D genes are given only for firm matches. Clone size is shown for a subset of rows, as once, few, many or a class of expanded clone.

abundance: many
d_gene: TRBD2
j_gene: TRBJ2-7
v_gene: TRBV5-4
CDR3aa: CASSSSSGRFSYEQYF
CDR3nt: TGTGCCAGCAGCTCGAGTAGCGGGAGGTTCTCCTACGAGCAGTACTTC

abundance: many
d_gene: TRBD1
j_gene: TRBJ2-3
v_gene: TRBV2
CDR3aa: CASIGTGVTYVWADTQYF
CDR3nt: TGTGCCAGCATTGGGACAGGGGTAACCTATGTATGGGCCGATACGCAGTATTTT

abundance: NA
d_gene: TRBD2
j_gene: TRBJ2-5
v_gene: TRBV24-1
CDR3aa: CATSDSGTSGRETQYF
CDR3nt: TGCGCCACCAGTGACTCCGGGACTAGCGGGCGAGAGACCCAGTACTTC

abundance: once
d_gene: NA
j_gene: TRBJ2-7
v_gene: TRBV20-1
CDR3aa: CSARDPAGEGAYEQYF
CDR3nt: TGCAGTGCTAGAGATCCGGCGGGGGAGGGGGCCTACGAGCAGTACTTC

abundance: NA
d_gene: NA
j_gene: TRBJ2-3
v_gene: TRBV15
CDR3aa: CATSRSGEGLHRYAVF
CDR3nt: TGTGCCACCAGCCGATCAGGGGAAGGTTTGCACAGATACGCAGTATTT

abundance: many
d_gene: NA
j_gene: TRBJ1-2
v_gene: TRBV5-6
CDR3aa: CASSLVDRSYGYTF
CDR3nt: TGTGCCAGCAGCTTGGTGGACAGAAGCTATGGCTACACCTTC

abundance: NA
d_gene: NA
j_gene: TRBJ1-1
v_gene: TRBV7-9
CDR3aa: CASSLSGRRALF
CDR3nt: TGTGCCAGCAGCTTATCCGGCAGACGAGCTTTGTTT

abundance: few
d_gene: TRBD1
j_gene: TRBJ1-2
v_gene: TRBV6-1
CDR3aa: CASSEVLGDRPYGYTF
CDR3nt: TGTGCCAGCAGTGAAGTTTTAGGGGACAGGCCCTATGGCTACACCTTC

abundance: NA
d_gene: NA
j_gene: TRBJ1-2
v_gene: TRBV10-3
CDR3aa: CAITPGSLESVYGYTF
CDR3nt: TGTGCCATCACCCCGGGCAGTCTCGAGAGTGTATATGGCTACACCTTC

abundance: few
d_gene: NA
j_gene: TRBJ1-2
v_gene: TRBV28
CDR3aa: CASIRGPYGYTF
CDR3nt: TGTGCCAGCATCCGTGGCCCTTATGGCTACACCTTC

abundance: NA
d_gene: NA
j_gene: TRBJ1-1
v_gene: TRBV3-1
CDR3aa: CASSPRGSAEAFF
CDR3nt: TGTGCCAGCAGCCCTAGGGGAAGCGCTGAAGCTTTCTTT

abundance: few
d_gene: TRBD1
j_gene: TRBJ2-2
v_gene: TRBV19
CDR3aa: CSSTPGQNTGEPFF
CDR3nt: TGTTCCAGTACTCCGGGACAGAACACCGGGGAGCCGTTTTTT

abundance: many
d_gene: TRBD1
j_gene: TRBJ2-5
v_gene: TRBV20-1
CDR3aa: CSGKTGRGQETQYF
CDR3nt: TGCAGTGGGAAGACAGGGAGAGGGCAAGAGACCCAGTACTTC

abundance: NA
d_gene: NA
j_gene: TRBJ2-7
v_gene: TRBV28
CDR3aa: CASSLPLGPYEQYF
CDR3nt: TGTGCCAGCAGTTTACCTCTAGGACCCTACGAGCAGTACTTC

abundance: NA
d_gene: TRBD1
j_gene: TRBJ2-7
v_gene: TRBV28
CDR3aa: CASSSRDRVNEQYF
CDR3nt: TGTGCCAGCAGTTCCCGGGACAGGGTTAACGAGCAGTACTTC

abundance: NA
d_gene: NA
j_gene: TRBJ1-5
v_gene: TRBV12-3/TRBV12-4
CDR3aa: CASSLQGKGGPQHF
CDR3nt: TGTGCCAGCAGTTTACAGGGGAAAGGTGGGCCCCAGCATTTT